A single sample is the source of the 27 T cell receptor beta chains below, sequenced in a study of T-cell memory formation after mild COVID-19. MiXCR, applied by TCRdb to the 5' RACE reads, yields one record per CDR3 protein. Of 400,000 or so distinct CDR3 sequences in the sample, 20% were seen once. What was sequenced was PBMCs or a T cell subset sorted from them (not recorded which). These receptors came from an adult woman who had mild COVID-19 (a few samples of this study predate the infection). Cell type and time point are not known.

This clonotype showed up just a few times. CDR3 bases: TGTGCCAGCAGTTTAGGGTGGCAGGGGGCGGCTCAGCCCCAGCATTTT. Amino acid sequence: CASSLGWQGAAQPQHF. The chain is built from TRBV12-3 or TRBV12-4 and TRBJ1-5; 8 bases line up with TRBD1. CDR3 length: 16 amino acids. V was clipped by 1 base and J by 6 bases; unmatched bases: 8.

The CDR3 reads CASSQERGVAQYF. CDR3 DNA sequence: TGCGCCAGCAGCCAAGAGAGGGGTGTTGCGCAGTATTTT. This rearrangement joins TRBV4-1 to TRBJ2-3, with D possibly being TRBD1 or TRBD2 (5 bases each). CDR3 length: 13 amino acids. Deletions cut 0 bases from V and 10 bases from J, with 11 bases between. Germline V gene sequence: CDR1 MGHRA, CDR2 YSYEKL.

At least ten counts were recorded for this clonotype. The chain employs TRBV28 and TRBJ2-7; tentative D call: TRBD1 (7 bases). CDR3 length: 16 residues. Trimming took off 11 bases at V and 6 bases at J, with 29 bases between the two ends. Germline loops: CDR1 MDHEN, CDR2 SYDVKM. CDR3 in DNA: TGTGCCTCTGCAGGCTCGACAGGGCGTACCGGGGGCGAGCAGTACTTC. This sequence encodes CASAGSTGRTGGEQYF.

This clonotype was counted only a few times. The chain links TRBV9 to TRBJ2-2; possible D gene TRBD2, 7 bases. V lost 6 bases and J lost 2, with 17 bases in between. The CDR3 runs to 16 residues. CDR1 and CDR2 (germline): SGDLS, YYNGEE. The CDR3 DNA sequence: TGTGCCAGCACGCGGACCGGGGGGCCTAACACCGGGGAGCTGTTTTTT. Amino acids: CASTRTGGPNTGELFF.

A few counts support this clonotype. The chain carries TRBV5-1 and TRBJ2-1, with 7 bases lining up with TRBD2. This CDR3 contains 15 residues. The V gene end was trimmed by 2 bases and the J gene end by 10 bases; junction bases not matched to a gene: 12. CDR1 and CDR2 from the germline V gene are SGHRS and YFSETQ. The CDR3 nucleotides read TGCGCCAGCAGCTTTTCGGGGGAGGGCCCTGGGGAGCAGTTCTTC. It specifies CASSFSGEGPGEQFF. The full variable domain, its missing parts supplied by reference TRBV5-1 and TRBJ2-1, is KAGVTQTPRYLIKTRGQQVTLSCSPISGHRSVSWYQQTPGQGLQFLFEYFSETQRNKGNFPGRFSGRQFSNSRSEMNVSTLELGDSALYLCASSFSGEGPGEQFFGPGTRLTVL.

The chain recombines TRBV2 with TRBJ2-1; 13 bases are a match to TRBD2. The germline gives CDR1 SNHLY, CDR2 FYNNEI. The CDR3 is 15 amino acids. Trimming at V came to 6 bases and at J to 8 bases, leaving 7 bases not matched to a gene. CDR3 loop: CASSAGTSGVDEQFF. The DNA for the CDR3 is TGTGCCAGCAGCGCCGGGACTAGCGGGGTAGATGAGCAGTTCTTC.

The table lists this clonotype with many counts. The chain couples TRBV19 to TRBJ1-1; D is unresolved. The germline V and J ends were trimmed by 5 bases and 0 bases, with 10 bases remaining between them. The CDR3 has 14 amino acids. Germline loops: CDR1 LNHDA, CDR2 SQIVND (reference sequence). The DNA for the CDR3 is TGTGCCAGTAGTCCCCGTACAGTGAACACTGAAGCTTTCTTT. Its protein product is CASSPRTVNTEAFF.

The chain is built from TRBV11-2 and TRBJ2-1; D is possibly TRBD2 (5 bases). CDR1 and CDR2 (germline): SGHAT, FQNNGV. This CDR3 is 18 amino acids long. V dropped 1 base and J dropped 3 bases, with 19 bases sitting between them. The CDR3 loop reads CASSLAGIVRVGYNEQFF. DNA of the CDR3: TGTGCCAGCAGCTTAGCCGGGATAGTACGTGTGGGCTACAATGAGCAGTTCTTC.

Only a few counts were recorded for this clonotype. This rearrangement joins TRBV7-6 to TRBJ2-7; a possible D gene is TRBD2 (6 bases). The V end was cut by 3 bases, the J end by 3 bases, with 9 bases between. Germline V gene lookup returns CDR1 SGHVS and CDR2 FNYEAQ. This CDR3 is 13 amino acids long. CDR3 loop: CASSFGEVYEQYF. CDR3 sequence (DNA): TGTGCCAGCAGCTTCGGGGAGGTCTACGAGCAGTACTTC.

The rearrangement uses TRBV10-3 and TRBJ1-5; 7 bases align to TRBD1. This CDR3 contains 15 residues. The trim removed 4 bases at V and 2 bases at J, leaving 5 bases unmatched. The V gene's germline CDR1 is ENHRY and CDR2 SYGVKD. For the CDR3, the DNA is TGTGCCATCAGTGGGCAGGGGGGTCGCAATCAGCCCCAGCATTTT. Translation gives CAISGQGGRNQPQHF.

Many counts were recorded for this clonotype. The rearrangement links TRBV3-1 to TRBJ1-1; 12 nucleotides align to TRBD1. Looked up from germline, CDR1 is LGHDT and CDR2 is YNNKEL (reference sequence). The length of the CDR3 is 15 residues. With V trimmed by 3 bases and J by 6 bases, 5 bases remained unmatched. CDR3 loop: CASSQLGTGGPEAFF. CDR3 DNA sequence: TGTGCCAGCAGCCAGTTAGGGACAGGGGGCCCTGAAGCTTTCTTT.

This clonotype was detected only a few times. The chain joins TRBV7-9 to TRBJ2-5; perhaps TRBD1 as D (5 bases). Germline V gene sequence: CDR1 SEHNR, CDR2 FQNEAQ (reference sequence). This CDR3 has 14 residues. The V end lost 1 base, the J end lost 6 bases, and 12 bases lay between the germline ends. In nucleotides, the CDR3 is TGTGCCAGCAGCTTAGTGGACACGCAGAAGACCCAGTACTTC. Its translation: CASSLVDTQKTQYF.

The V and J genes are TRBV11-2 and TRBJ2-4, with 8 bases fitting TRBD2. CDR1 is SGHAT, CDR2 FQNNGV, per germline. The length of the CDR3 is 17 residues. With V trimmed by 6 bases and J by 1 base, 11 bases remained unmatched. The CDR3 bases are TGTGCCAGCAGAAAAATGACGGGGGGGAGCGCCAAAAACATTCAGTACTTC. It specifies CASRKMTGGSAKNIQYF. The variable domain in full, with the rest retrieved from reference TRBV11-2 and TRBJ2-4, is EAGVAQSPRYKIIEKRQSVAFWCNPISGHATLYWYQQILGQGPKLLIQFQNNGVVDDSQLPKDRFSAERLKGVDSTLKIQPAKLEDSAVYLCASRKMTGGSAKNIQYFGAGTRLSVL.

This clonotype showed up just a few times. The chain employs TRBV18 and TRBJ1-1, with no clear D. The CDR3 consists of 15 residues. Germline-derived CDR1 and CDR2 are KGHSH and LQKENI. Deletions cut 2 bases from V and 0 bases from J, with 10 bases between. The CDR3 protein is CASSPNRDMNTEAFF. DNA for the CDR3: TGTGCCAGCTCACCAAACAGAGACATGAACACTGAAGCTTTCTTT.

The chain couples TRBV9 to TRBJ2-1, with 7 bases identical to TRBD2. The CDR3 covers 14 residues. Germline V gene lookup returns CDR1 SGDLS and CDR2 YYNGEE. J lost 3 bases, V lost 2 bases, and 2 bases had no gene match. CDR3 amino acids: CASSVSGNYNEQFF. CDR3 sequence (DNA): TGTGCCAGCAGCGTGAGCGGGAACTACAATGAGCAGTTCTTC.

The V gene is TRBV12-3 or TRBV12-4, the J gene TRBJ2-4; TRBD1 aligns across 8 bases. Trimming removed 5 bases from V and 7 bases from J; junction bases left unmatched: 4. CDR3 size: 13 residues. The CDR3 nucleotides are TGTGCCAGCAGTCCCTACAGGGGGAACATTCAGTACTTC. This gives the protein CASSPYRGNIQYF.

The J gene is TRBJ2-2, the V gene TRBV25-1; 8 bases fit TRBD1. CDR1 is MGHDK, CDR2 SYGVNS, per germline. With 2 bases clipped from V and 0 bases from J, the junction kept 5 bases outside the gene matches. This CDR3 contains 17 residues. CDR3 sequence (DNA): TGTGCCAGCAGTGAAAACCGGGACAGGTCGAACACCGGGGAGCTGTTTTTT. The encoded protein is CASSENRDRSNTGELFF.

This clonotype was picked up a small number of times. Here the CDR3 DNA reads TGTGCCAGCAGTAACAGCCAAACCTACGAGCAGTACTTC. The encoded protein is CASSNSQTYEQYF. The chain links TRBV6-2 or TRBV6-3 to TRBJ2-7, with D unclear. The CDR3 length is 13 residues. Germline CDR1 and CDR2: MNHEY and SVGEGT. The V gene lost 5 bases and the J gene lost 2 bases, with 10 bases spanning the gap.

A few counts support this clonotype. The chain carries TRBV7-2 and TRBJ2-1, with D perhaps TRBD1 (6 bases). Trimming cost V 4 bases and J 14 bases, with 18 bases left between them. This CDR3 comprises 13 residues. Germline assignment: CDR1 SGHTA and CDR2 FQGNSA. In nucleotides, the CDR3 is TGTGCCAGCAGCTCGGGGTTGACCAGGGGCGAGTTCTTC. Its protein is CASSSGLTRGEFF.

This clonotype was counted a few times. This CDR3 is CASSPRHGQTAYEQYF. The CDR3 region has the DNA TGTGCCAGCTCACCTCGACATGGCCAGACAGCCTACGAGCAGTACTTC. V is TRBV18 and J is TRBJ2-7; a weak D match, TRBD1 (5 bases). Trimming removed 3 bases at V and 2 bases at J, with 17 bases between. This CDR3 region has 16 residues. CDR1 and CDR2 (germline): KGHSH, LQKENI. Combining the CDR3 with reference TRBV18 and TRBJ2-7 gives the whole variable domain NAGVMQNPRHLVRRRGQEARLRCSPMKGHSHVYWYRQLPEEGLKFMVYLQKENIIDESGMPKERFSAEFPKEGPSILRIQQVVRGDSAAYFCASSPRHGQTAYEQYFGPGTRLTVT.

This clonotype was observed once. This chain links TRBV13 with TRBJ1-1; D possibly corresponds to TRBD1 (5 bases). Trimming shortened V by 2 bases and J by 1 base, and 32 bases separated the two germline ends. The CDR3 totals 22 residues. Per the germline V gene, CDR1 is PRHDT and CDR2 is FYEKMQ (reference sequence). This CDR3 reads CASSLFVGHSRRGFKSNTEAFF. Written as DNA, the CDR3 is TGTGCCAGCAGCTTATTTGTGGGGCATAGCCGGCGGGGTTTTAAATCGAACACTGAAGCTTTCTTT. Supplemented by reference TRBV13 and TRBJ1-1, the full variable domain reads AAGVIQSPRHLIKEKRETATLKCYPIPRHDTVYWYQQGPGQDPQFLISFYEKMQSDKGSIPDRFSAQQFSDYHSELNMSSLELGDSALYFCASSLFVGHSRRGFKSNTEAFFGQGTRLTVV.

This chain uses TRBV5-6 with TRBJ2-7, with 7 bases aligning to TRBD1. The CDR3 is 16 amino acids. V dropped 4 bases and J dropped 3; count of bases not matched to a gene: 13. Germline V lookup: CDR1 SGHDT, CDR2 YYEEEE. For the CDR3, the DNA is TGTGCCAGCAGCCTCCCGACAGGGAAGGTTATCTACGAGCAGTACTTC. Translated, it gives CASSLPTGKVIYEQYF.

This clonotype was seen a few times. The junction departs from the called germline gene at one end, perhaps through a read error. The gene calls are TRBV7-9 and TRBJ2-2, with 8 bases matching TRBD2. Germline CDR1 and CDR2: SEHNR and FQNEAQ (reference sequence). The CDR3 runs to 15 residues. The CDR3 sequence is CASSRTSQNAGELFF. Here the CDR3 DNA reads TGTGCCAGCAGCCGGACTAGCCAGAACGCCGGGGAGCTGTTTTTT. Full variable domain (missing parts from reference TRBV7-9 and TRBJ2-2): DTGVSQNPRHKITKRGQNVTFRCDPISEHNRLYWYRQTLGQGPEFLTYFQNEAQLEKSRLLSDRFSAERPKGSFSTLEIQRTEQGDSAMYLCASSRTSQNAGELFFGEGSRLTVL.

This clonotype was counted many times. The chain links TRBV27 to TRBJ2-1; D may be TRBD1 (5 bases). The CDR3 sequence is 14 residues long. V lost 5 bases to trimming and J lost 6 bases, with 14 bases between them. Germline loops: CDR1 MNHEY, CDR2 SMNVEV (reference sequence). This chain's CDR3 is CASSPLLRGNEQFF. The CDR3 DNA is TGTGCCAGCAGTCCCCTCCTTAGGGGCAATGAGCAGTTCTTC.

The chain combines TRBV4-1 with TRBJ2-7, with a tentative D call TRBD1 (6 bases). Looked up from germline, CDR1 is MGHRA and CDR2 is YSYEKL. This CDR3 has 15 amino acids. V dropped 0 bases and J dropped 3 bases, with 12 bases sitting between them. The CDR3 DNA sequence: TGCGCCAGCAGCCAAGATAGCAGGGGTTTCTACGAGCAGTACTTC. This encodes CASSQDSRGFYEQYF.

This chain uses TRBV10-3 with TRBJ2-5, with D perhaps matching TRBD2 (6 bases). Trimming took 4 bases from V and 1 from J, leaving 13 bases between them. The CDR3 runs 15 residues. Looked up from germline, CDR1 is ENHRY and CDR2 is SYGVKD. The CDR3 DNA sequence: TGTGCCATCAGTGTCGGTAGCGGAGGCCAAGAGACCCAGTACTTC. Protein: CAISVGSGGQETQYF.

J is TRBJ1-2 and V is TRBV12-3 or TRBV12-4; D ambiguous. CDR3 length: 12 residues. V was shortened by 3 bases and J by 8 bases, with 10 bases between the two germline ends. Here the CDR3 reads CASSFPGQGYTF. DNA of the CDR3: TGTGCCAGCAGTTTTCCGGGCCAAGGCTACACCTTC.